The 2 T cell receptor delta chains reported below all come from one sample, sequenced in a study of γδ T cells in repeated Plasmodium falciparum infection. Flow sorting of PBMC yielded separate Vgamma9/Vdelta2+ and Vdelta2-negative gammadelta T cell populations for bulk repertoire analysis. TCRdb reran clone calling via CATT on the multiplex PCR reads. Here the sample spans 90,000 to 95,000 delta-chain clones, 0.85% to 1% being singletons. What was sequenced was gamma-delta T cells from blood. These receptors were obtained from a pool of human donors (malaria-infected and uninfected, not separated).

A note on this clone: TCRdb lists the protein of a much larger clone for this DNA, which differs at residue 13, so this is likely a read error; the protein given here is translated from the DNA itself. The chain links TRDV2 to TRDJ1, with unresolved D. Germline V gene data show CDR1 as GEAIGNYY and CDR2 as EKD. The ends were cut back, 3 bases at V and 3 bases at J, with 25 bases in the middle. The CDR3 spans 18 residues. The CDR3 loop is CACDSLLTRTLDADKLIF. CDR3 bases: TGTGCCTGTGACTCCTTACTCACACGGACACTTGACGCCGATAAACTCATCTTT.

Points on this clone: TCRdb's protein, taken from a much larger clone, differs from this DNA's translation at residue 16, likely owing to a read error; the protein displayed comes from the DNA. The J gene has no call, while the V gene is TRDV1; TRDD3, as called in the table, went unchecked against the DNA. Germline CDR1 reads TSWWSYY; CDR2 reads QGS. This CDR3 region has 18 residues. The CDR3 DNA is TGTGCTCTTGGGAAGGCCTTCCTCCGTACTGGGGGTTTCGATAAACCCATCTTT. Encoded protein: CALGKAFLRTGGFDKPIF.